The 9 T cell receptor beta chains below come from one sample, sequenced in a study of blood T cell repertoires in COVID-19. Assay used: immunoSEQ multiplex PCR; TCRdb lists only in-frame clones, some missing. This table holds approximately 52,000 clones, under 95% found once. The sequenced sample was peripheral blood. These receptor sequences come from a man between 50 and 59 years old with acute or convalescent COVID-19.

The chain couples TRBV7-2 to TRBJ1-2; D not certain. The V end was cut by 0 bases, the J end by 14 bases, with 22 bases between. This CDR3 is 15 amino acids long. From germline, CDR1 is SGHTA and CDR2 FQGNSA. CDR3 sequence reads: CASSLALRGSPWDTF. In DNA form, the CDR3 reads TGTGCCAGCAGCTTAGCGCTCCGGGGTAGCCCGTGGGATACCTTC.

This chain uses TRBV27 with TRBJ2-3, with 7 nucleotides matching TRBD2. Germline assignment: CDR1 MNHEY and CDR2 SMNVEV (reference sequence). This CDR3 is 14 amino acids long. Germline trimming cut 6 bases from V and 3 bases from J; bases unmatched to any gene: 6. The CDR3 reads CASSPWGGTDTQYF. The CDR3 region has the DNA TGTGCCAGCAGCCCATGGGGAGGGACAGATACGCAGTATTTT.

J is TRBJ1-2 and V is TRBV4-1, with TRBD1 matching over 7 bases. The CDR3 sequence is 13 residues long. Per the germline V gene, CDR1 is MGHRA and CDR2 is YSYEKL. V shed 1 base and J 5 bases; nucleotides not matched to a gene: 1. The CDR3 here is CASSQGQGYGYTF. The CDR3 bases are TGCGCCAGCAGCCAAGGACAGGGTTATGGCTACACCTTC.

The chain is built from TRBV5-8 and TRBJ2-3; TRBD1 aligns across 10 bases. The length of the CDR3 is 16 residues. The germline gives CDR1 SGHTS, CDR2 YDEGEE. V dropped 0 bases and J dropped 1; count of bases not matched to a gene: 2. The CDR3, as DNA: TGTGCCAGCAGCTTGGGGACAGGGGGGGGCACAGATACGCAGTATTTT. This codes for CASSLGTGGGTDTQYF. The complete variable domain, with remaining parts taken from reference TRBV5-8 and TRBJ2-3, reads EAGVTQSPTHLIKTRGQQATLRCSPISGHTSVYWYQQALGLGLQFLLWYDEGEERNRGNFPPRFSGRQFPNYSSELNVNALELEDSALYLCASSLGTGGGTDTQYFGPGTRLTVL.

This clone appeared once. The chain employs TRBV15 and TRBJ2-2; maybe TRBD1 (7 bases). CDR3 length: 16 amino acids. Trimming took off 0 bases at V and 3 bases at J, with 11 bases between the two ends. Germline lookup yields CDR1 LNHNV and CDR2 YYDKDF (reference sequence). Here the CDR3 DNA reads TGTGCCACCAGCAGAGAGGAGGGGACAGACACCGGGGAGCTGTTTTTT. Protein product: CATSREEGTDTGELFF.

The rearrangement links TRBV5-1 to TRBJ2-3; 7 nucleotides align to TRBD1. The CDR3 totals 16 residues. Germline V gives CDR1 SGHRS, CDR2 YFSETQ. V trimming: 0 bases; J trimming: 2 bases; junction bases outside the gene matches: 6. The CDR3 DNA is TGCGCCAGCAGCTTGGTGAGGGACAGAGACACAGATACGCAGTATTTT. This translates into CASSLVRDRDTDTQYF.

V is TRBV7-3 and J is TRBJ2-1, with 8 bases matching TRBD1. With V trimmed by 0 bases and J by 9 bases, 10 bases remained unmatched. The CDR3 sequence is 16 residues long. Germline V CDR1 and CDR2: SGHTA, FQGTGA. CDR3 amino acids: CASSLTSGGGLGEQFF. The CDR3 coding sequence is TGTGCCAGCAGCTTAACGTCAGGGGGCGGCTTGGGTGAGCAGTTCTTC.

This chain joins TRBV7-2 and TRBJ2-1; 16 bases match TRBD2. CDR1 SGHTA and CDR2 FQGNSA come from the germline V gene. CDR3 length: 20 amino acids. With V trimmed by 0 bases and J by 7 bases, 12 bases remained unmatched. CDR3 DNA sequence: TGTGCCAGCAGCTTAGCGCCGGGACTAGCGGGGGGGTCTGGTAGGAATGAGCAGTTCTTC. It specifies CASSLAPGLAGGSGRNEQFF.

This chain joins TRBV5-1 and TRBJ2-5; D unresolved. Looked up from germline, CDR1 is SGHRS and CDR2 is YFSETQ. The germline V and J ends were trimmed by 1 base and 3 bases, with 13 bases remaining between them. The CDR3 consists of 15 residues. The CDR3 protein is CASSLTDPDKETQYF. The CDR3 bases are TGCGCCAGCAGCTTGACAGACCCCGATAAAGAGACCCAGTACTTC.